The clone carrying this T cell receptor (beta chain) has just a few counts. The antigen remains unidentified. The data were taken from a study of CD39 and CD103 CD8 tumor-infiltrating T cells. Study-wide points: DP CD8 TILs appeared more oligoclonal than DN and SP CD8 TILs and blood memory CD8 T cells. DP TIL clonotypes were rarely found in blood or uninvolved lymph node.

Repertoires were generated with immunoSEQ multiplex PCR, while TCRdb's copy carries only in-frame clones and drops some. The sample carries thousands of clones, 50% to 75% recorded once. Trimming shortened V by 3 bases and J by 1 base, and 9 bases separated the two germline ends. The CDR3 extends over 15 amino acids. The germline V gene encodes CDR1 MDHEN and CDR2 SYDVKM. Sorted memory CD8 cells were CD8+CD4-CD45RA-, regardless of CCR7. The source is a human donor with head and neck squamous cell carcinoma. The chain recombines TRBV28 with TRBJ2-2; D call uncertain. The sequencing input was CD8+ T cells sorted from blood. Subset of the sample: total memory CD8 T cells (CD45RA-CCR7+/-) from blood or uninvolved lymph node. The CDR3 is CASSFYRQNTGELFF. In DNA form, the CDR3 reads TGTGCCAGCAGTTTTTATAGGCAGAACACCGGGGAGCTGTTTTTT.